The clone carrying this T cell receptor (beta chain) occurred many times. The antigen is undetermined. Then a second PCR, running about 7 to 11 cycles, was carried out with a sample-barcoded 5' primer and a J-beta primer mix. TCRdb reanalysed the 5' RACE reads using MiXCR and keeps one entry per CDR3 protein. The sample lists some 1 million distinct CDR3 sequences, 40% to 50% occurring once. Ten milliliters of peripheral blood were drawn from each donor. V was cut by 3 bases and J by 6 bases, with 14 bases left in between. Germline CDR1 SGHTA, CDR2 FQGNSA. The CDR3 sequence is 15 residues long. The data were taken from a study of blood T cells in healthy people across ages. The overall study: Per every two T cells, about one barcoded beta molecule was captured by template switching.

Study-wide results and caveats: Unknown CMV status may confound age-related changes in expanded clones.

This clonotype was sampled from a woman aged 55-75 years in good health. The sequenced material came from blood. The V and J genes are TRBV7-2 and TRBJ2-2; D perhaps matches TRBD2 (6 bases). The CDR3 DNA is TGTGCCAGCAGCTTCGGAGGGAGGAAAGCCGGGGAGCTGTTTTTT. Translation: CASSFGGRKAGELFF.